The 27 T cell receptor beta chains presented below share a single source sample, sequenced in a study of blood T cell repertoires in COVID-19. Method: immunoSEQ multiplex PCR; TCRdb's copy keeps in-frame clones and lacks some. This table holds roughly 250,000 clones, around 90% found once. Sequenced input: PBMCs or T cells enriched from blood (not recorded which). Receptors originate from a man aged 50-59 years who had been exposed to COVID-19.

The chain joins TRBV18 to TRBJ1-5, with D maybe TRBD1 (5 bases). Germline V gene data show CDR1 as KGHSH and CDR2 as LQKENI. The V and J ends lost 4 bases and 4 bases respectively, with 11 bases between them. The CDR3 is 14 amino acids. CDR3 in amino acids: CASSRDQGNQPQHF. The CDR3 DNA reads TGTGCCAGCTCACGCGATCAGGGAAATCAGCCCCAGCATTTT. Looking up the rest from reference TRBV18 and TRBJ1-5 gives the full variable domain: NAGVMQNPRHLVRRRGQEARLRCSPMKGHSHVYWYRQLPEEGLKFMVYLQKENIIDESGMPKERFSAEFPKEGPSILRIQQVVRGDSAAYFCASSRDQGNQPQHFGDGTRLSIL.

V and J are TRBV6-2 or TRBV6-3 and TRBJ2-7, with TRBD1 identical over 10 bases. Trimming removed 6 bases from V and 7 bases from J; junction bases left unmatched: 6. The germline gives CDR1 MNHEY, CDR2 SVGEGT. This CDR3 is 13 amino acids long. In nucleotides, the CDR3 is TGTGCCAGCAGCGACGGACAGGGGGGAGAGCAGTACTTC. Its translation: CASSDGQGGEQYF.

CDR3 protein: CASSSVSGNTIYF. CDR3 nucleotides: TGTGCCAGCAGCTCGGTCTCTGGAAACACCATATATTTT. The chain uses TRBV11-3 and TRBJ1-3, with D uncertain. With 4 bases removed from V and 0 bases from J, the gap between germline ends came to 4 bases. In germline, CDR1 is SGHNT, CDR2 YENEEA. The CDR3 consists of 13 residues.

This sequence joins TRBV19 and TRBJ2-7; 8 nucleotides line up with TRBD1. Germline V gene lookup returns CDR1 LNHDA and CDR2 SQIVND (reference sequence). Trimming cost V 7 bases and J 2 bases; bases outside gene matches: 7. The CDR3 is 14 amino acids. CDR3 sequence: CASTLGTGPYEQYF. DNA for the CDR3: TGTGCCAGTACCTTGGGGACAGGCCCCTACGAGCAGTACTTC.

The CDR3: CASRRSGISGYTF. The CDR3 nucleotides are TGTGCCAGCAGGAGGTCCGGGATTTCGGGCTACACCTTC. V is TRBV2 and J is TRBJ1-2; D not certain. Germline CDR1 is SNHLY and CDR2 is FYNNEI. The CDR3 spans 13 residues. The germline V and J ends were trimmed by 6 bases and 8 bases, with 16 bases remaining between them.

The genes are TRBV5-1 and TRBJ2-3; 7 nucleotides agree with TRBD1. The germline V gene encodes CDR1 SGHRS and CDR2 YFSETQ. J lost 4 bases, V lost 1 base, and 15 bases had no gene match. This CDR3 is 18 amino acids long. The CDR3 is CASSLFPAGQAVSDTQYF. CDR3 nucleotide sequence: TGCGCCAGCAGCTTGTTCCCCGCTGGACAGGCGGTGTCAGATACGCAGTATTTT.

V gene TRBV11-2 combines with J gene TRBJ2-5, with TRBD1 matching over 11 bases. Germline trimming cut 5 bases from V and 5 bases from J; bases unmatched to any gene: 7. CDR1 and CDR2 (germline): SGHAT, FQNNGV. This CDR3 has 15 amino acids. CDR3 sequence reads: CASSPRDRGWETQYF. The CDR3, as DNA: TGTGCCAGCAGCCCGAGGGACAGGGGGTGGGAGACCCAGTACTTC.

The chain recombines TRBV5-8 with TRBJ2-1; the match to TRBD2 covers 14 bases. This CDR3 has 16 amino acids. The junction had 5 bases not matched to a gene; V was cut back by 4 bases and J by 5 bases. Germline V gene sequence: CDR1 SGHTS, CDR2 YDEGEE. The CDR3 protein is CASSPWTSGRNNEQFF. DNA of the CDR3: TGTGCCAGCAGCCCGTGGACTAGCGGGAGGAACAATGAGCAGTTCTTC.

V is TRBV5-1 and J is TRBJ2-3, with TRBD2 identical over 14 bases. The CDR3 spans 17 residues. Germline loops: CDR1 SGHRS, CDR2 YFSETQ. V shed 4 bases, J shed 5 bases, and the junction held 9 bases outside the gene matches. CDR3 bases: TGCGCCAGCAGCGCCCTGGGACTAGCGGGAGCTCAAGATACGCAGTATTTT. This translates into CASSALGLAGAQDTQYF. The full variable domain, rest sourced from reference TRBV5-1 and TRBJ2-3, is KAGVTQTPRYLIKTRGQQVTLSCSPISGHRSVSWYQQTPGQGLQFLFEYFSETQRNKGNFPGRFSGRQFSNSRSEMNVSTLELGDSALYLCASSALGLAGAQDTQYFGPGTRLTVL.

V is TRBV19 and J is TRBJ1-4; D is uncertain. V was clipped by 4 bases and J by 6 bases, with 9 bases between them. Germline assignment: CDR1 LNHDA and CDR2 SQIVND (reference sequence). The length of the CDR3 is 13 residues. The CDR3 DNA reads as TGTGCCAGTAGTAGGGGAGAGGATGAAAAACTGTTTTTT. Translating it yields CASSRGEDEKLFF.

The chain employs TRBV5-5 and TRBJ2-5, with D perhaps matching TRBD2 (6 bases). Trimming left V 1 base short and J 3 bases short, with 10 bases between. The CDR3 runs to 14 residues. In germline, CDR1 is SGHKS, CDR2 YYEKEE (reference sequence). CDR3 DNA sequence: TGTGCCAGCAGCTTGTATGGAGGGGAAGAGACCCAGTACTTC. This codes for CASSLYGGEETQYF.

The CDR3 coding sequence is TGCGCCAGCAGCCCAGGACAGGGCCCGAACTATGGCTACACCTTC. Translating it yields CASSPGQGPNYGYTF. The chain carries TRBV5-1 and TRBJ1-2; 8 bases align to TRBD1. Trimming took 4 bases from V and 2 from J; bases not matched to a gene: 7. Germline CDR1 SGHRS, CDR2 YFSETQ. The CDR3 extends over 15 amino acids.

This clone was detected only once. This sequence joins TRBV7-2 and TRBJ2-3; TRBD2 matches 14 bases. Per germline, CDR1 SGHTA and CDR2 FQGNSA. This CDR3 spans 17 amino acids. V trimming: 5 bases; J trimming: 6 bases; junction bases outside the gene matches: 10. The CDR3 nucleotides read TGTGCCAGCAGCCCCCGAGAGACTAGCGGGAGGGGGGATACGCAGTATTTT. Residues: CASSPRETSGRGDTQYF.

The chain combines TRBV7-9 with TRBJ1-2; tentative D call: TRBD1 (5 bases). This CDR3 is 14 amino acids long. CDR1 is SEHNR and CDR2 is FQNEAQ in the germline V gene (reference sequence). Trimming took off 5 bases at V and 8 bases at J, with 18 bases between the two ends. CDR3 bases: TGTGCCAGCAGCATTGTCGGGGGTACTCAGGGCTACACCTTC. This gives the protein CASSIVGGTQGYTF. Full variable domain (missing parts from reference TRBV7-9 and TRBJ1-2): DTGVSQNPRHKITKRGQNVTFRCDPISEHNRLYWYRQTLGQGPEFLTYFQNEAQLEKSRLLSDRFSAERPKGSFSTLEIQRTEQGDSAMYLCASSIVGGTQGYTFGSGTRLTVV.

The J gene is TRBJ2-1, the V gene TRBV24-1, with 12 bases lining up with TRBD2. Germline CDR1 is KGHDR and CDR2 is SFDVKD. The CDR3 totals 20 residues. The junction had 17 bases not matched to a gene; V was cut back by 6 bases and J by 3 bases. The CDR3 sequence: CATSPQTQTSGSEVYNEQFF. The CDR3 DNA follows: TGTGCCACCAGTCCCCAAACCCAGACTAGCGGGAGTGAGGTCTACAATGAGCAGTTCTTC.

The chain uses TRBV6-5 and TRBJ1-2; 9 positions match TRBD1. The junction had 9 bases not matched to a gene; V was cut back by 8 bases and J by 8 bases. Germline loops: CDR1 MNHEY, CDR2 SVGAGI. The CDR3 spans 13 residues. In DNA, the CDR3 is TGTGCCAGCTCGCCGGGACAGGGAGGAGGCTACACCTTC. Its protein is CASSPGQGGGYTF.

The genes are TRBV11-2 and TRBJ1-3; possible D gene TRBD1, 6 bases. The CDR3 runs to 14 residues. In germline, CDR1 is SGHAT, CDR2 FQNNGV. Trimming stripped 2 bases from V and 2 bases from J, with 7 bases between. CDR3 sequence (DNA): TGTGCCAGCAGCTTATACAGGGCTGGAAACACCATATATTTT. Its translation is CASSLYRAGNTIYF.

The rearrangement links TRBV27 to TRBJ2-5; 11 bases match TRBD2. Germline CDR1 is MNHEY and CDR2 is SMNVEV (reference sequence). V lost 5 bases to trimming and J lost 7 bases; unmatched junction nucleotides: 3. The CDR3 contains 13 residues. The CDR3: CASSRGLAATQYF. In DNA, the CDR3 is TGTGCCAGCAGTCGGGGACTAGCGGCGACCCAGTACTTC.

This clone occurred once. The chain carries TRBV7-3 and TRBJ1-1; tentative D call: TRBD1 (5 bases). CDR1 is SGHTA, CDR2 FQGTGA, per germline. CDR3 length: 14 amino acids. V was shortened by 6 bases and J by 1 base, with 12 bases between the two germline ends. This chain's CDR3 is CASRLGHSNTEAFF. The CDR3, as DNA: TGTGCCAGCAGACTCGGACACTCGAACACTGAAGCTTTCTTT.

Notes on this clone: Other DNA sequences from this sample encode an identical CDR3 as well. V and J are TRBV30 and TRBJ1-2, with D possibly TRBD1 on 5 matching bases. The CDR3 totals 11 residues. V was cut by 2 bases and J by 4 bases, with 5 bases left in between. Germline CDR1 is GTSNPN and CDR2 is SVGIG (reference sequence). This chain's CDR3 is CAWSRGYGYTF. In DNA, the CDR3 is TGTGCCTGGAGTAGGGGCTATGGCTACACCTTC.

V gene TRBV7-2 combines with J gene TRBJ2-4; D uncertain. Per the germline V gene, CDR1 is SGHTA and CDR2 is FQGNSA. The ends were cut back, 3 bases at V and 0 bases at J, with 6 bases in the middle. The CDR3 is 14 amino acids. CDR3 sequence reads: CASSFTGAKNIQYF. DNA for the CDR3: TGTGCCAGCAGCTTCACGGGAGCCAAAAACATTCAGTACTTC.

The chain is built from TRBV10-2 and TRBJ2-4; 9 bases agree with TRBD2. Losses at the gene ends were 3 bases for V and 7 bases for J; bases not matched to a gene: 4. The CDR3 extends over 14 amino acids. In germline, CDR1 is WSHSY, CDR2 SAAADI. The CDR3 DNA is TGCGCCAGCAGTGACAGGGCGGGGGGGAACATTCAGTACTTC. Translating gives CASSDRAGGNIQYF.

The chain is built from TRBV6-6 and TRBJ2-7; a possible D gene is TRBD2 (5 bases). The CDR3 contains 11 residues. V was cut by 2 bases and J by 13 bases, with 12 bases left in between. CDR1 and CDR2 (germline): MNHNY, SVGAGI (reference sequence). The chain's CDR3 is CASSYLGGFYV. The CDR3 nucleotides read TGTGCCAGCAGTTACCTTGGCGGGTTTTACGTC.

This chain joins TRBV11-1 and TRBJ1-4; D call uncertain. Germline V gene lookup returns CDR1 SGHAT and CDR2 FQDESV (reference sequence). The CDR3 has 13 residues. V lost 4 bases to trimming and J lost 4 bases, with 7 bases between them. CDR3 in amino acids: CASSSNGNEKLFF. The CDR3, as DNA: TGTGCCAGCAGCTCCAACGGTAATGAAAAACTGTTTTTT.

This rearrangement joins TRBV7-2 to TRBJ2-3; D perhaps matches TRBD2 (6 bases). The CDR3 covers 12 residues. The germline gives CDR1 SGHTA, CDR2 FQGNSA. Trimming took off 5 bases at V and 6 bases at J, with 9 bases between the two ends. CDR3 loop: CASSPGGDTQYF. The CDR3 nucleotides read TGTGCCAGCAGCCCTGGGGGGGATACGCAGTATTTT.

The chain is built from TRBV6-5 and TRBJ1-2; a weak D match, TRBD1 (6 bases). CDR1 and CDR2 (germline): MNHEY, SVGAGI. V was cut by 6 bases and J by 8 bases, with 22 bases left in between. CDR3 length: 15 amino acids. DNA for the CDR3: TGTGCCAGCAGACGCCTGCGGTTGGGGGCTCTCGGCTACACCTTC. This codes for CASRRLRLGALGYTF.

The chain combines TRBV18 with TRBJ2-2; 8 nucleotides align to TRBD2. The CDR3 runs to 15 residues. The J segment lost 6 bases and the V segment lost 1 base, leaving 4 bases of the junction unmatched. Germline V gene data show CDR1 as KGHSH and CDR2 as LQKENI. The CDR3 nucleotides read TGTGCCAGCTCACCACTAGCGGGGTCGGCCGGGGAGCTGTTTTTT. Translated, it gives CASSPLAGSAGELFF.